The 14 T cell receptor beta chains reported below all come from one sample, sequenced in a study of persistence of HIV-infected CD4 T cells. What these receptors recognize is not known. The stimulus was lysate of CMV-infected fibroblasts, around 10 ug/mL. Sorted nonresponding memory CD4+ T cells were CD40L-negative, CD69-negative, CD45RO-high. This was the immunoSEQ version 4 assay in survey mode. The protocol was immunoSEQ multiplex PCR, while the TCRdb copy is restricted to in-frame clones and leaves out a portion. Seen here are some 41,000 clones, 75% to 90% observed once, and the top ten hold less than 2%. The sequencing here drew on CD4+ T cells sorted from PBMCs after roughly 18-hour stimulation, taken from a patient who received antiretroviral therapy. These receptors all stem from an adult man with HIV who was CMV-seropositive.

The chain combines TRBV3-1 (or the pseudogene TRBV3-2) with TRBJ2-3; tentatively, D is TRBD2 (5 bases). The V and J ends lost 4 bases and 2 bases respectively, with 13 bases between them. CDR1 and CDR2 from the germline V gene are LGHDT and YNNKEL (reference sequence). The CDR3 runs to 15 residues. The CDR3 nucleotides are TGTGCCAGCAGCCCAAGTGGACTCCTCACAGATACGCAGTATTTT. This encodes CASSPSGLLTDTQYF.

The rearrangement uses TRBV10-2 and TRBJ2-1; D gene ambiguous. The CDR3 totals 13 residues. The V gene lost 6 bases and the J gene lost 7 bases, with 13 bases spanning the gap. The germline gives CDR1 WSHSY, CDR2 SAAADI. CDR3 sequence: CASRERAINEQFF. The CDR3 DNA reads TGCGCCAGCAGGGAAAGGGCAATAAATGAGCAGTTCTTC.

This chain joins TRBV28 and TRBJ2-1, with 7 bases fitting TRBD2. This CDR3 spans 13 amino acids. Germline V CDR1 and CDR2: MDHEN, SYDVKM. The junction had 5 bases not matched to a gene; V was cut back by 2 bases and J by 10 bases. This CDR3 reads CASSLGGVGEQFF. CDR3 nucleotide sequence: TGTGCCAGCAGTTTAGGGGGGGTAGGCGAGCAGTTCTTC.

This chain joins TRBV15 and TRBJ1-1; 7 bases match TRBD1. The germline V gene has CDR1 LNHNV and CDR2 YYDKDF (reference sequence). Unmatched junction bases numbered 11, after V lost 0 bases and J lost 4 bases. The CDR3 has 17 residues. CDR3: CATSRDYFGTASTEAFF. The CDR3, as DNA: TGTGCCACCAGCAGAGATTATTTCGGGACAGCCAGCACTGAAGCTTTCTTT.

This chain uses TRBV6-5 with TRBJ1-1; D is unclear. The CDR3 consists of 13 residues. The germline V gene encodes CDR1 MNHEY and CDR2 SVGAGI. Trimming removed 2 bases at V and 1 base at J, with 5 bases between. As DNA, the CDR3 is TGTGCCAGCAGTTACAGAGGGAACACTGAAGCTTTCTTT. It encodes CASSYRGNTEAFF.

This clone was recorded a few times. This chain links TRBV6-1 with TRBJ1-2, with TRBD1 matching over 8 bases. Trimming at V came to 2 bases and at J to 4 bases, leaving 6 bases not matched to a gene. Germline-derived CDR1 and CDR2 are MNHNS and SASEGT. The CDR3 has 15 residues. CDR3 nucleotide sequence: TGTGCCAGCAGTGAACTAGGGACAGGAGCCTATGGCTACACCTTC. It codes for CASSELGTGAYGYTF.

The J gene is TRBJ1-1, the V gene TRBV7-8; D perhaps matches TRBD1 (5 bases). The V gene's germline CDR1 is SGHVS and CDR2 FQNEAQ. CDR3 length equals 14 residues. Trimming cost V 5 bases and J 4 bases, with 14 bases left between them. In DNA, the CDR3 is TGTGCCAGCAGCCCGTCGGGGCTGGGCACTGAAGCTTTCTTT. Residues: CASSPSGLGTEAFF.

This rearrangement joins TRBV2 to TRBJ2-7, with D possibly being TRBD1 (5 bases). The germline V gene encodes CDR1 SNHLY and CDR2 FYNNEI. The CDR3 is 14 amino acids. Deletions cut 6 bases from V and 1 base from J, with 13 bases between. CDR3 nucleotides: TGTGCCAGCAGGGTAGATGACAGTTCCTACGAGCAGTACTTC. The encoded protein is CASRVDDSSYEQYF.

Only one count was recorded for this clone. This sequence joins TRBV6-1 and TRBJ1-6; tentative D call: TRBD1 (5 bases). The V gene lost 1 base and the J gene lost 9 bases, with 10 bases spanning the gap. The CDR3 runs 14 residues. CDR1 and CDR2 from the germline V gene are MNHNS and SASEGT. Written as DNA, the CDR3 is TGTGCCAGCAGTGAAGGGGGCGAGAGTTCACCCCTCCACTTT. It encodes CASSEGGESSPLHF.

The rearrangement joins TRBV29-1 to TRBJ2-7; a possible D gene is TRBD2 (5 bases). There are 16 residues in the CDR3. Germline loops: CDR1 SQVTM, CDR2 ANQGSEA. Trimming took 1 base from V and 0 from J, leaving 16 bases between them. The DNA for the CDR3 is TGCAGCGTTGAAGTGGGCCGAGGGAGTGGCTCCTACGAGCAGTACTTC. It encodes CSVEVGRGSGSYEQYF.

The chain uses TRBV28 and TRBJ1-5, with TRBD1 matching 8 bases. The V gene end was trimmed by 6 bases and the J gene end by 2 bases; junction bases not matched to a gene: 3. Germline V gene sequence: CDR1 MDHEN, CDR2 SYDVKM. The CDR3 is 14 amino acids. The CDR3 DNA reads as TGTGCCAGCAGCCTACAGGGGGGCAATCAGCCCCAGCATTTT. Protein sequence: CASSLQGGNQPQHF.

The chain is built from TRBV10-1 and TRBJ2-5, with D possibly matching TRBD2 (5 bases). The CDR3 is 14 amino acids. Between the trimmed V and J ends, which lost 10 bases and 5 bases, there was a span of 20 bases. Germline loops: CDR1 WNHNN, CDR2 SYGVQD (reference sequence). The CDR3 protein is CATRPRGLQETQYF. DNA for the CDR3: TGCGCCACCCGCCCGAGAGGGCTCCAGGAGACCCAGTACTTC.

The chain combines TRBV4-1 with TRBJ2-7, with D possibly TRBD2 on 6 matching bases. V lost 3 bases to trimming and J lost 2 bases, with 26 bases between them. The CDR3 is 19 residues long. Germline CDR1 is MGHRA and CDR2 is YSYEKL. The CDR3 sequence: CASSQGPSRGTAGAYEQYF. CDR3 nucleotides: TGCGCCAGCAGCCAGGGCCCTTCCCGGGGGACTGCAGGCGCCTACGAGCAGTACTTC.

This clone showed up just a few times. The DNA of the CDR3 is TGTGCCAGCAGTTTTTCATCCCACGGGGGTTCAAACACTGAAGCTTTCTTT. Amino acids: CASSFSSHGGSNTEAFF. V usage is TRBV28 and J usage is TRBJ1-1, with D possibly TRBD1 on 5 matching bases. Trimming removed 3 bases from V and 2 bases from J, with 19 bases in between. CDR3 size: 17 residues. Germline V gene sequence: CDR1 MDHEN, CDR2 SYDVKM.